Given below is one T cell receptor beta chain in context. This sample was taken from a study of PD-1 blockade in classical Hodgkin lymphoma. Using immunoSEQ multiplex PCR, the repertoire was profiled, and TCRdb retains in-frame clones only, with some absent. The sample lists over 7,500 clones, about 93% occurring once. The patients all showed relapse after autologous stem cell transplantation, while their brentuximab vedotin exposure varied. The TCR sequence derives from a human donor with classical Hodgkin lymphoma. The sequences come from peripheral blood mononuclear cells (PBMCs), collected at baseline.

CDR3 region: CASSLAAQGGEKLFF. CDR3 coding DNA: TGTGCCAGCAGCTTAGCAGCCCAGGGGGGGGAAAAACTGTTTTTT. The genes are TRBV13 and TRBJ1-4; 7 bases fit TRBD1. CDR1 and CDR2 (germline): PRHDT, FYEKMQ (reference sequence). This CDR3 has 15 amino acids. V was pared by 1 base and J by 8 bases, with 7 bases of the junction left unmatched.